The 28 T cell receptor beta chains listed next were all sequenced from one sample in a study of monozygotic twins with inflammatory bowel disease. From its re-call of the 5' RACE reads, TCRdb lists each CDR3 protein once, without DNA. The listing records over 350,000 distinct CDR3 sequences. The specimen was blood. These receptors were obtained from a human donor with ulcerative colitis or Crohn's disease, or a healthy co-twin of an affected twin (not recorded which).

The chain's CDR3 is CASSLGGSTNPQETQYF. The chain has TRBV5-1 and TRBJ2-5. From germline, CDR1 is SGHRS and CDR2 YFSETQ. This CDR3 has 17 residues.

The chain combines TRBV7-9 with TRBJ2-1; no DNA is available, so the TRBD2 call from TCRdb remains unchecked. Germline CDR1 is SEHNR and CDR2 is FQNEAQ (reference sequence). The CDR3 is made up of 11 amino acids. CDR3 in amino acids: CAWGGRNKQFF.

The CDR3 sequence: CASSLRQSTYGYTF. The J gene is TRBJ1-2, the V gene TRBV4-3; TCRdb names TRBD1, which stays unverified in the absence of DNA. The CDR3 consists of 14 residues. Germline lookup yields CDR1 LGHNA and CDR2 YSLEER.

The rearrangement links TRBV7-6 to TRBJ1-5. The CDR3 length is 14 residues. Germline CDR1 SGHVS, CDR2 FNYEAQ. The CDR3 protein is CASSLVEGGQPQHF.

This chain links TRBV20-1 with TRBJ2-1; the D call of TRBD1 rests on TCRdb alone, since no DNA is present to check it. Germline loops: CDR1 DFQATT, CDR2 SNEGSKA (reference sequence). The CDR3 covers 12 residues. The CDR3 protein is CSAVAGRNEQFF.

This rearrangement joins TRBV12-3 or TRBV12-4 to TRBJ1-1. The CDR3 loop spans 18 amino acids. CDR3 sequence reads: CASSDPRESGAIHTEAFF.

The chain uses TRBV12-3 or TRBV12-4 and TRBJ2-3; with no DNA, the TCRdb D assignment of TRBD1 cannot be verified. CDR3 length: 17 residues. CDR3: CASSLRGRTGSTDTQYF.

The gene calls are TRBV20-1 and TRBJ2-3; TCRdb's D gene call, TRBD2, goes unchecked for lack of DNA. Looked up from germline, CDR1 is DFQATT and CDR2 is SNEGSKA (reference sequence). The CDR3 runs to 15 residues. CDR3 residues: CSAISRRGGTDTQYF.

The chain combines TRBV3-1 with TRBJ2-1; the D gene TCRdb calls, TRBD2, cannot be checked with no DNA. CDR3 length equals 17 residues. Germline V gene data show CDR1 as LGHDT and CDR2 as YNNKEL (reference sequence). The CDR3 here is CASSQVSPSGVYNEQFF.

The rearrangement uses TRBV5-1 and TRBJ2-7; TCRdb indicates TRBD2, and absent DNA this call remains unverified. Germline CDR1 is SGHRS and CDR2 is YFSETQ. The CDR3 length is 18 residues. The chain's CDR3 is CASSRTGTHGFSSYEQYF.

V gene TRBV12-3 or TRBV12-4 combines with J gene TRBJ2-2; absent DNA, TCRdb's TRBD2 call cannot be checked. The CDR3 length is 16 residues. Here the CDR3 reads CASSGLAGERTGELFF.

J is TRBJ1-6 and V is TRBV7-9. The V gene's germline CDR1 is SEHNR and CDR2 FQNEAQ (reference sequence). CDR3 length: 16 amino acids. CDR3 loop: CASSFAGQDGSSSLHF.

The chain employs TRBV5-1 and TRBJ2-3; the TRBD1 assignment by TCRdb is unverifiable without DNA. Germline V gene lookup returns CDR1 SGHRS and CDR2 YFSETQ. CDR3 length equals 18 residues. CDR3 residues: CASSLGVSGGRDTDTQYF. Full variable domain (rest looked up from reference TRBV5-1 and TRBJ2-3): KAGVTQTPRYLIKTRGQQVTLSCSPISGHRSVSWYQQTPGQGLQFLFEYFSETQRNKGNFPGRFSGRQFSNSRSEMNVSTLELGDSALYLCASSLGVSGGRDTDTQYFGPGTRLTVL.

The chain recombines TRBV5-1 with TRBJ2-7; the TCRdb call, TRBD1, lacks DNA for checking. This CDR3 spans 15 amino acids. Germline V gene sequence: CDR1 SGHRS, CDR2 YFSETQ. The CDR3 loop reads CASSLGQGARHEQYF. Full variable domain (missing parts from reference TRBV5-1 and TRBJ2-7): KAGVTQTPRYLIKTRGQQVTLSCSPISGHRSVSWYQQTPGQGLQFLFEYFSETQRNKGNFPGRFSGRQFSNSRSEMNVSTLELGDSALYLCASSLGQGARHEQYFGPGTRLTVT.

This chain connects TRBV5-6 to TRBJ2-5; the D gene TCRdb calls, TRBD2, cannot be checked with no DNA. CDR3 length equals 15 residues. Germline V gene lookup returns CDR1 SGHDT and CDR2 YYEEEE. The CDR3 protein is CASLQAGEYQETQYF.

This sequence joins TRBV6-1 and TRBJ2-1. Germline CDR1 MNHNS, CDR2 SASEGT. This CDR3 is 16 amino acids long. The CDR3: CASWKDGLTSYNEQFF.

The rearrangement links TRBV23-1 to TRBJ1-5; as DNA is missing, the TRBD1 call by TCRdb cannot be tested. TRBV23-1 is flagged as an ORF with uncertain function. This CDR3 is built from 23 residues. CDR3 loop: CASGDEDVKETTSIGAEHQPQHF.

V is TRBV20-1 and J is TRBJ2-2; TCRdb proposes TRBD1, but this gene call is untestable without DNA. In germline, CDR1 is DFQATT, CDR2 SNEGSKA (reference sequence). This CDR3 has 14 residues. CDR3 loop: CCAIQGLGTGELFF.

The chain couples TRBV27 to TRBJ2-1; TCRdb's D gene call, TRBD1, goes unchecked for lack of DNA. The CDR3 covers 16 residues. The germline gives CDR1 MNHEY, CDR2 SMNVEV (reference sequence). The CDR3 reads CASRSTGYGVYNEQFF.

The rearrangement links TRBV20-1 to TRBJ2-3; TCRdb names TRBD1, which stays unverified in the absence of DNA. The CDR3 runs to 14 residues. CDR1 and CDR2 (germline): DFQATT, SNEGSKA (reference sequence). The CDR3 loop is CSASLDRGLDTQYF.

The chain is built from TRBV20-1 and TRBJ1-2; the D gene TCRdb calls, TRBD1, cannot be checked with no DNA. There are 14 residues in the CDR3. Germline CDR1 is DFQATT and CDR2 is SNEGSKA (reference sequence). CDR3: CSARLGQGISGYTF.

The chain has TRBV20-1 and TRBJ2-7; as DNA is missing, the TRBD1 call by TCRdb cannot be tested. CDR3 length: 14 residues. Looked up from germline, CDR1 is DFQATT and CDR2 is SNEGSKA (reference sequence). CDR3 sequence reads: CSAQEGGGHYEQYF.

The chain uses TRBV20-1 and TRBJ2-3. The germline gives CDR1 DFQATT, CDR2 SNEGSKA (reference sequence). The CDR3 covers 14 residues. The CDR3 region is CSARMRVGTDTQYF.

The chain carries TRBV5-1 and TRBJ1-2; the TRBD1 assignment by TCRdb is unverifiable without DNA. Germline values: CDR1 SGHRS, CDR2 YFSETQ. The length of the CDR3 is 16 residues. The CDR3 region is CASSSGQGAPPHGYTF.

V and J are TRBV5-4 and TRBJ1-1. The CDR3 runs 13 residues. Germline V gene data show CDR1 as SGHNT and CDR2 as YYREEE (reference sequence). The chain's CDR3 is CASSGDLNSEAFF.

This chain connects TRBV7-2 to TRBJ2-1. There are 14 residues in the CDR3. Germline V gene sequence: CDR1 SGHTA, CDR2 FQGNSA. The chain's CDR3 is CASSLELGMNEQFF.

This chain links TRBV12-3 or TRBV12-4 with TRBJ1-1; absent DNA, TCRdb's TRBD1 call cannot be checked. The CDR3 is 15 residues long. CDR3 amino acids: CASSSSLGGYTEAFF.

The genes are TRBV7-9 and TRBJ1-1; TCRdb selects TRBD1, and the lack of DNA leaves this call unchecked. The CDR3 extends over 15 amino acids. Germline loops: CDR1 SEHNR, CDR2 FQNEAQ (reference sequence). The CDR3 here is CASSLTYTGGARAFF.